Listed below are T cell receptor beta chains from one sample, sequenced in a study of CD4 T cells in relation to SARS-CoV-2 and coronaviruses. Measured with immunoSEQ multiplex PCR; TCRdb has only the in-frame clones, and not every one. Of roughly 41,000 clones in the sample, around 82% were seen once. Their antigen targets remain unknown. The sequencing sample was made of naive CD4+ T cells from PBMCs, cultured in vitro. The receptor set was obtained from an adult with COVID-19. The conserved cysteine and the conserved F or W are not part of the CDR3 here. The order of the fields is V gene, D gene, CDR3 protein. D genes are given only for firm matches.

TRBV18,TRBD2,ASSPRGTSGAINEQF
TRBV20-1,TRBD2,SASQAGGPTVGSYNEQF
TRBV30,-,AWSYSGGTDTQY
TRBV27,-,ASSSSPRSSYNEQF
TRBV24-1,-,ATSDSAGPSTDTQY
TRBV5-1,-,ASGTLPGANVLT
TRBV28,-,ASSVLTGTRRTTGELF
TRBV7-8,TRBD1,ASSFRDRGVPGELF
TRBV5-6,TRBD1,ASSWGQGNTEAF
TRBV6-5,TRBD2,ASRGGRGDIQY
TRBV6-6,-,ASTQQGPNEKLF
TRBV2,-,ASSEALLRRLTRAQH
TRBV15,-,ATSRRTGTNEKLF
TRBV10-3,TRBD2,AISEGRAGGPDGELF
TRBV9,-,ASSPTRPPNTGELF
TRBV5-4,-,ASSSLVGLQETQY
TRBV6-2/TRBV6-3,-,ASSYTATVNTGELF
TRBV6-5,TRBD1,ASRGDRESSPLH
TRBV7-2,TRBD1,ASSSDRSSGYT
TRBV4-1,-,ASSQKGGRNYGYT
TRBV9,TRBD2,ASSLAGAPPYEQY
TRBV28,TRBD1,ASSPPGQGSGNTIY
TRBV11-2,-,ASRVTGLPEAF
TRBV4-1,-,ASSQVGDFYGYT
TRBV7-6,TRBD1,ASSALGTGLRNEQF
TRBV11-2,TRBD1,ASSLWDSNTEAF
TRBV7-8,-,ASSLGLGRLSGPNTEAF
TRBV19,-,ASTETGTSYEQY
TRBV13,-,ASSSNDIPVGYT
TRBV7-9,TRBD1,ASSSSGTGLEETQY
TRBV9,-,ASSVEVSGYEQF
TRBV6-1,-,ASSEGGTVEKLF
TRBV19,-,ASSPAGASGNQPQH
TRBV5-1,TRBD1,ASSLRTGGYEQY
TRBV7-3,-,ASSPGGTGELF
TRBV28,TRBD1,ASTTPEGTAETQY
TRBV29-1,-,SVVLTNTGELF
TRBV3-1/TRBV3-2,-,AQGDTQY
TRBV19,TRBD1,ASSIGRTGDVTEAF
TRBV6-2/TRBV6-3,-,ASSYSTTGELF
TRBV13,-,ASSLRDTGEAF
TRBV11-3,TRBD1,ASSLGDRLSSKAGELF
TRBV7-3,-,ASSLTAGFTINEQF
TRBV18,TRBD1,ASSPGQGPNEQY
TRBV19,TRBD2,ASSIASGAVHEQY
TRBV24-1,TRBD2,ATSVGLAGDPYTGELF
TRBV19,-,ASSSWPTRNYGYT
TRBV24-1,TRBD2,ATSDQGLAQYEQF
TRBV7-8,-,ASSHLPGKSNEKLF